This TCR beta chain was obtained from a study of CD8 T cells in Susac syndrome. Blood CD8+ and CD4+ T cells underwent high-throughput TCR beta sequencing. Random hexamers were used to reverse transcribe about 0.5 to 1 ug of RNA. An immunoSEQ multiplex PCR generated amplified TCR beta CDR3 products spanning 54 Vbeta and 13 Jbeta. MiXCR, run by TCRdb on the immunoSEQ multiplex PCR reads, gives a single entry per CDR3 protein. The sample includes about 180,000 distinct CDR3 sequences, 85% to 95% seen only once; the top ten take 0.16%. Trimming pared 4 bases from V and 3 bases from J, leaving 16 bases between. CDR3 size: 15 residues. Germline assignment: CDR1 LGHDT and CDR2 YNNKEL (reference sequence).

Input material: CD8+ T cells from PBMCs. The chain combines TRBV3-1 with TRBJ2-7, with D possibly matching TRBD2 (6 bases). This clonotype originated in a human donor with multiple sclerosis. CDR3 sequence: CASSPAWGLHYEQYF. For the CDR3, the DNA is TGTGCCAGCAGCCCCGCCTGGGGACTCCACTACGAGCAGTACTTC.